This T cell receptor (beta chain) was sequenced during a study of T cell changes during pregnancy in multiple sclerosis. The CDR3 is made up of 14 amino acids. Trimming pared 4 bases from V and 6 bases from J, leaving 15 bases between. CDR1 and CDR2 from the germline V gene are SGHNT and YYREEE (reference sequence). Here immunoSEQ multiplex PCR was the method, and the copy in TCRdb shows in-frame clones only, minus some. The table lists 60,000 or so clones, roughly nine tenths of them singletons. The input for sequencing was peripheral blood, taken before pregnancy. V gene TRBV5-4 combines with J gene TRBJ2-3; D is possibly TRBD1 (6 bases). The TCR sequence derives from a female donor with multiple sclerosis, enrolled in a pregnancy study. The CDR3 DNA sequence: TGTGCCAGCAGCCTAAAAACAGGGATGGATACGCAGTATTTT. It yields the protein CASSLKTGMDTQYF.